A single sample gave rise to the 14 T cell receptor beta chains below, sequenced in a study of blood T cell repertoires in COVID-19. Profiling relied on immunoSEQ multiplex PCR, and the TCRdb table lists in-frame clones only, not all of them. The sample yields roughly 200,000 clones, roughly nine tenths seen once. Sample: peripheral blood. These receptors were obtained from a woman under 30 who had recovered from COVID-19.

V usage is TRBV11-2 and J usage is TRBJ2-1, with D hard to call. Germline loops: CDR1 SGHAT, CDR2 FQNNGV. The germline V and J ends were trimmed by 1 base and 7 bases, with 5 bases remaining between them. The CDR3 sequence is 12 residues long. The CDR3, as DNA: TGTGCCAGCAGCTTAGTACAGAATGAGCAGTTCTTC. This gives the protein CASSLVQNEQFF.

The CDR3 is CASSFQGAGGNTIYF. As DNA, the CDR3 is TGTGCCAGCAGCTTCCAGGGCGCGGGAGGAAACACCATATATTTT. V gene TRBV11-2 combines with J gene TRBJ1-3, with D possibly matching TRBD1 (5 bases). With 3 bases removed from V and 4 bases from J, the gap between germline ends came to 13 bases. Germline V gene lookup returns CDR1 SGHAT and CDR2 FQNNGV. The CDR3 is made up of 15 amino acids.

The rearrangement joins TRBV24-1 to TRBJ1-2, with D unresolved. Trimming removed 3 bases from V and 8 bases from J, with 9 bases in between. This CDR3 contains 12 residues. Germline CDR1 is KGHDR and CDR2 is SFDVKD. CDR3 amino acids: CATSDPLQGYTF. Written as DNA, the CDR3 is TGTGCCACCAGTGATCCTCTCCAGGGCTACACCTTC.

The chain links TRBV19 to TRBJ1-6, with 8 positions matching TRBD1. J gave up 8 bases and V 11 bases, and 14 bases lay outside the gene matches. CDR3 length equals 15 residues. The germline CDR1 and CDR2 sequences are LNHDA and SQIVND (reference sequence). The CDR3 nucleotides are TGTGCCTCGACCCGGACAGGGTTTTTTGATTCACCCCTCCACTTT. The encoded protein is CASTRTGFFDSPLHF. Together with reference TRBV19 and TRBJ1-6, the CDR3 gives the full variable domain: DGGITQSPKYLFRKEGQNVTLSCEQNLNHDAMYWYRQDPGQGLRLIYYSQIVNDFQKGDIAEGYSVSREKKESFPLTVTSAQKNPTAFYLCASTRTGFFDSPLHFGNGTRLTVT.

This clone was detected once. The CDR3 spells CASSIQPGLAGLTDTQYF. Written as DNA, the CDR3 is TGTGCCAGCAGCATTCAACCGGGACTAGCGGGACTCACAGATACGCAGTATTTT. The chain employs TRBV5-6 and TRBJ2-3; 13 positions match TRBD2. Germline V gene data show CDR1 as SGHDT and CDR2 as YYEEEE. Trimming at V came to 4 bases and at J to 2 bases, leaving 10 bases not matched to a gene. The CDR3 is 18 amino acids. Drawing the rest from reference TRBV5-6 and TRBJ2-3, the complete variable domain is DAGVTQSPTHLIKTRGQQVTLRCSPKSGHDTVSWYQQALGQGPQFIFQYYEEEERQRGNFPDRFSGHQFPNYSSELNVNALLLGDSALYLCASSIQPGLAGLTDTQYFGPGTRLTVL.

J is TRBJ1-1 and V is TRBV11-1; D gene uncertain. The CDR3 extends over 13 amino acids. Trimming shortened V by 5 bases and J by 8 bases, and 15 bases separated the two germline ends. Germline assignment: CDR1 SGHAT and CDR2 FQDESV (reference sequence). CDR3 in amino acids: CASSLPWAPEAFF. CDR3 nucleotides: TGTGCCAGCAGCCTTCCCTGGGCCCCCGAAGCTTTCTTT.

The genes are TRBV5-4 and TRBJ1-1; D possibly corresponds to TRBD1 (6 bases). Trimming pared 4 bases from V and 5 bases from J, leaving 12 bases between. Germline V gives CDR1 SGHNT, CDR2 YYREEE (reference sequence). There are 13 residues in the CDR3. DNA of the CDR3: TGTGCCAGCAGCACCTGGCAGGGGACTGAAGCTTTCTTT. This sequence encodes CASSTWQGTEAFF. The full variable domain, in which reference TRBV5-4 and TRBJ1-1 provide the parts outside the CDR3, is ETGVTQSPTHLIKTRGQQVTLRCSSQSGHNTVSWYQQALGQGPQFIFQYYREEENGRGNFPPRFSGLQFPNYSSELNVNALELDDSALYLCASSTWQGTEAFFGQGTRLTVV.

The V and J genes are TRBV25-1 and TRBJ2-7; TRBD1 aligns across 8 bases. This CDR3 contains 13 residues. In germline, CDR1 is MGHDK, CDR2 SYGVNS. Trimming took 4 bases from V and 3 from J; bases not matched to a gene: 2. The CDR3 region has the DNA TGTGCCAGCAGTGTCGGGACAGGCTACGAGCAGTACTTC. It encodes CASSVGTGYEQYF.

J is TRBJ2-2 and V is TRBV27, with 9 bases lining up with TRBD2. Per the germline V gene, CDR1 is MNHEY and CDR2 is SMNVEV (reference sequence). The junction had 11 bases not matched to a gene; V was cut back by 8 bases and J by 4 bases. The CDR3 has 16 amino acids. CDR3 nucleotide sequence: TGTGCCAGCGGGATTACGGTAGCGGGAGTCACCGGGGAGCTGTTTTTT. Its translation: CASGITVAGVTGELFF.

This clone was seen a single time. This rearrangement joins TRBV14 to TRBJ2-7; D is possibly TRBD2 (5 bases). Germline CDR1 is SGHDN and CDR2 is FVKESK. The CDR3 runs 11 residues. V lost 8 bases and J lost 4, with 9 bases in between. This CDR3 reads CASLDSYEQYF. CDR3 nucleotides: TGTGCCAGCTTGGACTCTTACGAGCAGTACTTC. The whole variable domain, remainder taken from reference TRBV14 and TRBJ2-7, is EAGVTQFPSHSVIEKGQTVTLRCDPISGHDNLYWYRRVMGKEIKFLLHFVKESKQDESGMPNNRFLAERTGGTYSTLKVQPAELEDSGVYFCASLDSYEQYFGPGTRLTVT.

This sequence joins TRBV18 and TRBJ2-1; a possible D gene is TRBD1 (5 bases). V was trimmed by 5 bases and J by 5 bases, leaving 13 bases between them. The CDR3 is made up of 14 amino acids. Germline CDR1 is KGHSH and CDR2 is LQKENI. CDR3 nucleotide sequence: TGTGCCAGCTCAGACAGTCGAATAAACAATGAGCAGTTCTTC. Translation gives CASSDSRINNEQFF.

This rearrangement joins TRBV10-3 to TRBJ2-1; TRBD2 is a possible D gene (6 bases). Trimming left V 2 bases short and J 6 bases short, with 17 bases between. Germline CDR1 and CDR2: ENHRY and SYGVKD. The CDR3 is 16 amino acids. In nucleotides, the CDR3 is TGTGCCATCAGTGAGGGCGGGACGGGGCCAGGCAATGAGCAGTTCTTC. Translated: CAISEGGTGPGNEQFF.

The chain has TRBV6-5 and TRBJ1-5; D may be TRBD1 (5 bases). The CDR3 contains 16 residues. Trimming stripped 4 bases from V and 7 bases from J, with 20 bases between. Germline V gene sequence: CDR1 MNHEY, CDR2 SVGAGI. This chain's CDR3 is CASSSPPGLPGQPQHF. The CDR3 DNA follows: TGTGCCAGCAGTTCCCCGCCGGGACTCCCTGGCCAGCCCCAGCATTTT.

The CDR3 loop reads CASRPGTSVHNEQFF. The CDR3 DNA reads TGTGCCAGCAGGCCGGGGACTAGCGTTCACAATGAGCAGTTCTTC. The chain joins TRBV7-9 to TRBJ2-1; 10 nucleotides align to TRBD2. Trimming cost V 6 bases and J 5 bases; bases outside gene matches: 7. Germline CDR1 is SEHNR and CDR2 is FQNEAQ (reference sequence). This CDR3 has 15 residues. The whole variable domain, filled in from reference TRBV7-9 and TRBJ2-1, reads DTGVSQNPRHKITKRGQNVTFRCDPISEHNRLYWYRQTLGQGPEFLTYFQNEAQLEKSRLLSDRFSAERPKGSFSTLEIQRTEQGDSAMYLCASRPGTSVHNEQFFGPGTRLTVL.